This T cell receptor beta chain was captured by sequencing in a study of blood T cell repertoires in COVID-19. Whole-study context: Collection of acute and convalescent COVID-19 samples took place in the United States, Italy and Spain. The analysed material was cDNA or gDNA that came from T cells, B-cell-depleted T cells, or PBMCs.

The CDR3 is made up of 15 amino acids. CDR1 SGHVS and CDR2 FNYEAQ come from the germline V gene. J lost 5 bases, V lost 3 bases, and 7 bases had no gene match. Assay: immunoSEQ multiplex PCR; the TCRdb copy retains only in-frame clones and omits some. The table has roughly 220,000 clones, around 83% seen once; the top ten hold roughly 2.6%. This sequence was found in a man between 45 and 60 years old who had recovered from COVID-19. The sample taken for sequencing was peripheral blood. The chain recombines TRBV7-6 with TRBJ2-1; TRBD2 agrees at 7 bases. The CDR3, as DNA: TGTGCCAGCAGCTTCACCGGGACTAACAACAATGAGCAGTTCTTC. Protein sequence: CASSFTGTNNNEQFF.